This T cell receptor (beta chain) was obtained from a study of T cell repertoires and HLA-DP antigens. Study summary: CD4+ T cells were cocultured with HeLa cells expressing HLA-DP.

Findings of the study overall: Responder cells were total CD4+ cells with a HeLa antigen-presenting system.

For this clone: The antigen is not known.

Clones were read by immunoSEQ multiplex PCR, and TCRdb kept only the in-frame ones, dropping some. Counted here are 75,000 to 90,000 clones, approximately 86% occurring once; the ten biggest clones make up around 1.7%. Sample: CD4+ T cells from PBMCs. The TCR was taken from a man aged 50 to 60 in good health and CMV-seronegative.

The CDR3 DNA reads TGTGCCAGCAGCCTCCGACTAGCGGGGGCCGGGGAGCTGTTTTTT. Amino acid sequence: CASSLRLAGAGELFF. This chain uses TRBV13 with TRBJ2-2; 12 bases are a match to TRBD2. The V segment lost 5 bases and the J segment 6 bases; nucleotides outside the gene matches: 4. The CDR3 length is 15 residues. Germline CDR1 is PRHDT and CDR2 is FYEKMQ (reference sequence). Full variable domain (rest looked up from reference TRBV13 and TRBJ2-2): AAGVIQSPRHLIKEKRETATLKCYPIPRHDTVYWYQQGPGQDPQFLISFYEKMQSDKGSIPDRFSAQQFSDYHSELNMSSLELGDSALYFCASSLRLAGAGELFFGEGSRLTVL.